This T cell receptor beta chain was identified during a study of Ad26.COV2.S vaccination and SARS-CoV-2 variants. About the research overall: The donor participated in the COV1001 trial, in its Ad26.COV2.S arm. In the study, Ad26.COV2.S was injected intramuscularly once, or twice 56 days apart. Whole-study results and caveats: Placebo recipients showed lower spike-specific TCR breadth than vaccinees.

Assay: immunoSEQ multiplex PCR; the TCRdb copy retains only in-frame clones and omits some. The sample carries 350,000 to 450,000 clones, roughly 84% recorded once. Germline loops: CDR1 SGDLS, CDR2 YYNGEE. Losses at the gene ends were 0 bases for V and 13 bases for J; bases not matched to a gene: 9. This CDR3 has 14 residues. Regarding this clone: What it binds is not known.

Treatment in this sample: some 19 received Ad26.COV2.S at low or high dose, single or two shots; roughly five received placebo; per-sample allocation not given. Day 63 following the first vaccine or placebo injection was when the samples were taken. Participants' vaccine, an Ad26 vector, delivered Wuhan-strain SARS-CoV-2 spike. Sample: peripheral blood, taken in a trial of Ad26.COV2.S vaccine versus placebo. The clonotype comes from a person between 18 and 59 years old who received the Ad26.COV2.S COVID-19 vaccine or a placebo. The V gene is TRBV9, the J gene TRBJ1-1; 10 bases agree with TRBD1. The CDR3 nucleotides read TGTGCCAGCAGCGTAGTTACCGGGACAGGGGAGGGTTTCTTT. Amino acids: CASSVVTGTGEGFF.